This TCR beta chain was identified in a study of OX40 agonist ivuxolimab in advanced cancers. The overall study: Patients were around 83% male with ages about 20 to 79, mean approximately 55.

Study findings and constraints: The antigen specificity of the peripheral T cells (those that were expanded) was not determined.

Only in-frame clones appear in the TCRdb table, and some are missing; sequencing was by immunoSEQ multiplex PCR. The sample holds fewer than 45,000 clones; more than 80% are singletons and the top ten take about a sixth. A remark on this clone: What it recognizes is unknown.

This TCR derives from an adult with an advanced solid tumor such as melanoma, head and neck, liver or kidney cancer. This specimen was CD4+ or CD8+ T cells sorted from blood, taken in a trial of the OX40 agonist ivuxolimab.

CDR3 in amino acids: CASSQPGGALAGELFF. The CDR3 nucleotides are TGCGCCAGCAGCCAACCCGGCGGGGCGTTGGCCGGGGAGCTGTTTTTT. V usage is TRBV4-1 and J usage is TRBJ2-2; maybe TRBD2 (6 bases). The germline CDR1 and CDR2 sequences are MGHRA and YSYEKL. Trimming removed 2 bases at V and 6 bases at J, with 16 bases between. The CDR3 consists of 16 residues.